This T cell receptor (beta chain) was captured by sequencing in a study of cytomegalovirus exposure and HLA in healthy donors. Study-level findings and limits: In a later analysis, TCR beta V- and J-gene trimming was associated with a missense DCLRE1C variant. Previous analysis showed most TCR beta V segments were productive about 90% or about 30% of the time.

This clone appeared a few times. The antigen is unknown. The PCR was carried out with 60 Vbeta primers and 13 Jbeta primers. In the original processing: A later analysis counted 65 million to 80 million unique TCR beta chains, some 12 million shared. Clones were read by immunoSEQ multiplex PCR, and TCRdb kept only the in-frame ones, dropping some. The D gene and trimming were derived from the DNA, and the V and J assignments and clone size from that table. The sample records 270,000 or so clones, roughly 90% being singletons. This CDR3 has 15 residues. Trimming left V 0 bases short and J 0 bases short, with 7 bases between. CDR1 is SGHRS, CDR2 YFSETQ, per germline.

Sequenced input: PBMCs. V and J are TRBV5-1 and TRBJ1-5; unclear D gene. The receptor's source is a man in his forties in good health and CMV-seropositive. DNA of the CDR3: TGCGCCAGCAGCTTGGACGGGATTAGCAATCAGCCCCAGCATTTT. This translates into CASSLDGISNQPQHF.